This T cell receptor beta chain was recorded in a study of cytomegalovirus exposure and HLA in healthy donors. General study findings and limits: Productive rates of about 87% or about 30% were seen for most TCR beta V segments in an earlier analysis.

V lost 4 bases, J lost 0 bases, and 3 bases stayed unmatched. Per germline, CDR1 SEHNR and CDR2 FQNEAQ (reference sequence). The CDR3 is 15 amino acids. With regard to this clone: Its matching antigen is unknown.

These donors, healthy bone marrow donors, were studied. The PCR was carried out with 60 Vbeta primers and 13 Jbeta primers. Sequenced by immunoSEQ multiplex PCR; TCRdb stores in-frame clones only, minus some. The listing contains some 150,000 clones. The receptor was derived from a woman aged 18-29 years in good health and CMV-seronegative. Sequencing was done on a sample of PBMCs. V usage is TRBV7-9 and J usage is TRBJ1-3, with 7 bases aligning to TRBD1. The CDR3 DNA sequence: TGTGCCAGCAGCTCTAGACAGGGCTCTGGAAACACCATATATTTT. Translation: CASSSRQGSGNTIYF.